Below are 29 T cell receptor beta chains sequenced from a single sample in a study of blood T cells in healthy people across ages. The use of a sample-barcoded 5' primer and a J-beta primer mix characterized a second PCR of about 6 to 11 cycles. MiXCR was run by TCRdb on the 5' RACE reads, yielding one entry per CDR3 protein. Among 710,000 or so distinct CDR3 sequences listed, about 30% were seen once. The sample was blood. These receptors were collected from a woman older than 75 in good health.

A word on this clonotype: A much larger clonotype is one base distant, so this may be a read error. V and J are TRBV28 and TRBJ2-1; 8 nucleotides line up with TRBD2. CDR1 is MDHEN, CDR2 SYDVKM, per germline. The J segment lost 7 bases and the V segment lost 10 bases, leaving 18 bases of the junction unmatched. This CDR3 is built from 16 residues. DNA of the CDR3: TGTGCCAACAGCCGATCGCGGGGGGCCCCGGGTAATGAGCAGTTCTTC. Encoded protein: CANSRSRGAPGNEQFF.

This chain links TRBV5-1 with TRBJ1-2; D not certain. Germline-derived CDR1 and CDR2 are SGHRS and YFSETQ. V lost 2 bases, J lost 4 bases, and 9 bases lay in between. The length of the CDR3 is 13 residues. As DNA, the CDR3 is TGCGCCAGCAGCTTCGGAGTGGGCTATGGCTACACCTTC. Translated, it gives CASSFGVGYGYTF.

V and J are TRBV18 and TRBJ1-2; D gene ambiguous. Trimming left V 3 bases short and J 3 bases short, with 8 bases between. The CDR3 length is 13 residues. Germline CDR1 KGHSH, CDR2 LQKENI. CDR3 sequence: CASSPMADYGYTF. In nucleotides, the CDR3 is TGTGCCAGCTCACCTATGGCAGACTATGGCTACACCTTC.

V usage is TRBV20-1 and J usage is TRBJ2-4, with D possibly matching TRBD1 (6 bases). The CDR3 runs to 13 residues. V dropped 6 bases and J dropped 1 base, with 10 bases sitting between them. Germline-derived CDR1 and CDR2 are DFQATT and SNEGSKA (reference sequence). Here the CDR3 reads CSAYRVAKNIQYF. The CDR3 bases are TGCAGTGCCTACAGGGTCGCCAAAAACATTCAGTACTTC.

V and J are TRBV20-1 and TRBJ1-1, with 10 bases lining up with TRBD1. The length of the CDR3 is 16 residues. The J segment lost 5 bases and the V segment lost 5 bases, leaving 14 bases of the junction unmatched. Germline values: CDR1 DFQATT, CDR2 SNEGSKA (reference sequence). The CDR3 is CSASVLWGQGRTEAFF. The CDR3 region has the DNA TGCAGTGCTTCCGTCCTATGGGGACAGGGGCGGACTGAAGCTTTCTTT.

The table lists this clonotype with many counts. The rearrangement uses TRBV29-1 and TRBJ1-5, with D maybe TRBD1 (6 bases). The CDR3 contains 13 residues. Germline CDR1 SQVTM, CDR2 ANQGSEA. V was clipped by 7 bases and J by 0 bases, with 10 bases between them. The CDR3 sequence: CSAIQGSNQPQHF. CDR3 nucleotide sequence: TGCAGCGCTATACAGGGTAGCAATCAGCCCCAGCATTTT.

The chain carries TRBV30 and TRBJ2-4, with TRBD1 matching over 8 bases. Germline V gives CDR1 GTSNPN, CDR2 SVGIG (reference sequence). V trimming: 1 base; J trimming: 13 bases; junction bases outside the gene matches: 15. The CDR3 has 15 residues. The CDR3 reads CAWSAGQARGMEQYF. CDR3 sequence (DNA): TGTGCCTGGAGTGCGGGACAGGCGAGGGGAATGGAGCAGTACTTC.

This clonotype was counted ten times or more. J is TRBJ1-2 and V is TRBV25-1; 7 bases align to TRBD1. Trimming removed 3 bases from V and 4 bases from J; junction bases left unmatched: 8. There are 15 residues in the CDR3. Germline-derived CDR1 and CDR2 are MGHDK and SYGVNS. The CDR3: CASSDDRVLGYGYTF. DNA for the CDR3: TGTGCCAGCAGTGACGACAGGGTACTAGGCTATGGCTACACCTTC.

This clonotype was counted many times. The chain recombines TRBV29-1 with TRBJ2-1, with 7 bases lining up with TRBD2. Germline CDR1 and CDR2: SQVTM and ANQGSEA. Trimming at V came to 7 bases and at J to 2 bases, leaving 5 bases not matched to a gene. This CDR3 is built from 13 residues. The CDR3: CSASSGPYNEQFF. The DNA of the CDR3 is TGCAGCGCCTCTAGCGGTCCCTACAATGAGCAGTTCTTC.

Ten or more counts support this clonotype. The rearrangement joins TRBV12-3 or TRBV12-4 to TRBJ2-5; D unresolved. The CDR3 sequence is 12 residues long. V was shortened by 5 bases and J by 0 bases, with 4 bases between the two germline ends. CDR3: CASSRYQETQYF. In DNA form, the CDR3 reads TGTGCCAGCAGTAGGTACCAAGAGACCCAGTACTTC.

This clonotype has at least ten counts. This chain joins TRBV7-2 and TRBJ2-3, with 8 bases fitting TRBD1. Germline CDR1 and CDR2: SGHTA and FQGNSA. The CDR3 totals 17 residues. Unmatched junction bases numbered 9, after V lost 4 bases and J lost 0 bases. The CDR3 DNA follows: TGTGCCAGCAGCTCACCACTGGGACAGGCTAGCACAGATACGCAGTATTTT. Residues: CASSSPLGQASTDTQYF.

This clonotype was recorded at least ten times. J is TRBJ2-1 and V is TRBV20-1; TRBD1 agrees at 7 bases. The V and J ends lost 2 bases and 6 bases, in that order; junction bases with no gene match: 1. This CDR3 spans 12 amino acids. Germline CDR1 and CDR2: DFQATT and SNEGSKA (reference sequence). CDR3 sequence: CSARRQGNEQFF. DNA for the CDR3: TGCAGTGCTAGACGACAGGGCAATGAGCAGTTCTTC.

This clonotype was seen many times. The chain uses TRBV15 and TRBJ1-1; D gene uncertain. The CDR3 loop spans 16 amino acids. Germline V gene lookup returns CDR1 LNHNV and CDR2 YYDKDF (reference sequence). V lost 1 base and J 0 bases, leaving 12 bases between the germline ends. The CDR3 loop is CATSRVRTLLNTEAFF. CDR3 nucleotides: TGTGCCACCAGCAGAGTCCGGACCCTCCTGAACACTGAAGCTTTCTTT.

This clonotype showed up many times. The rearrangement uses TRBV7-9 and TRBJ2-7, with D hard to call. V dropped 1 base and J dropped 5 bases, with 12 bases sitting between them. This CDR3 is 14 amino acids long. Germline lookup yields CDR1 SEHNR and CDR2 FQNEAQ (reference sequence). The CDR3 nucleotides read TGTGCCAGCAGCTTAGTTATAGGGCTGGACGAGCAGTACTTC. Translated: CASSLVIGLDEQYF.

The chain couples TRBV6-5 to TRBJ2-2; D is possibly TRBD2 (5 bases). V gave up 6 bases and J gave up 7 bases, with 9 bases separating them. There are 12 residues in the CDR3. Germline V gene data show CDR1 as MNHEY and CDR2 as SVGAGI. In DNA, the CDR3 is TGTGCCAGCAGCCGAGGGAACGGGGAGCTGTTTTTT. It codes for CASSRGNGELFF.

The DNA for the CDR3 is TGTGCCAGCAGCTCGGAGCCGGGACAGGGGAAGGATACGCAGTATTTT. This codes for CASSSEPGQGKDTQYF. The rearrangement uses TRBV7-9 and TRBJ2-3, with 10 bases lining up with TRBD1. J gave up 6 bases and V 4 bases, and 10 bases lay outside the gene matches. The CDR3 contains 16 residues. Germline V gene data show CDR1 as SEHNR and CDR2 as FQNEAQ (reference sequence). Together with reference TRBV7-9 and TRBJ2-3, the CDR3 gives the full variable domain: DTGVSQNPRHKITKRGQNVTFRCDPISEHNRLYWYRQTLGQGPEFLTYFQNEAQLEKSRLLSDRFSAERPKGSFSTLEIQRTEQGDSAMYLCASSSEPGQGKDTQYFGPGTRLTVL.

Turning to this clonotype: A much larger clone differs by one base, so this may be a read error. This rearrangement joins TRBV6-2 or TRBV6-3 to TRBJ1-2; D remains ambiguous. Deletions cut 5 bases from V and 4 bases from J, with 17 bases between. Germline loops: CDR1 MNHEY, CDR2 SVGEGT. This CDR3 is 15 amino acids long. The CDR3 DNA reads as TGTGCCAGCAGTCTTGAGAGGCAGGCTCTCTATGGCTACACCTTC. Translated, it gives CASSLERQALYGYTF.

This clonotype was seen repeatedly, ten times or more. The rearrangement uses TRBV4-2 and TRBJ2-1, with 8 bases that match TRBD2. V lost 4 bases and J lost 0; bases outside the gene matches: 8. The CDR3 runs 17 residues. Germline V gene lookup returns CDR1 LGHNA and CDR2 YNFKEQ. The CDR3 region is CASSLSLAGSSYNEQFF. The CDR3 DNA reads as TGTGCCAGCAGCCTTTCCTTAGCGGGGTCCTCCTACAATGAGCAGTTCTTC.

This clonotype appeared many times. The rearrangement joins TRBV28 to TRBJ2-1; maybe TRBD1 (7 bases). Per germline, CDR1 MDHEN and CDR2 SYDVKM. There are 15 residues in the CDR3. The ends were cut back, 6 bases at V and 8 bases at J, with 20 bases in the middle. The CDR3 loop is CASSRPRGRIDEQFF. The CDR3 region has the DNA TGTGCCAGCAGCCGCCCCAGGGGGAGGATCGATGAGCAGTTCTTC. Together with reference TRBV28 and TRBJ2-1, the CDR3 gives the full variable domain: DVKVTQSSRYLVKRTGEKVFLECVQDMDHENMFWYRQDPGLGLRLIYFSYDVKMKEKGDIPEGYSVSREKKERFSLILESASTNQTSMYLCASSRPRGRIDEQFFGPGTRLTVL.

The CDR3 loop reads CASSGRLAIYNEQFF. The CDR3 nucleotides are TGTGCCAGCAGCGGACGACTAGCGATCTACAATGAGCAGTTCTTC. The genes are TRBV6-5 and TRBJ2-1; TRBD2 matches 8 bases. Trimming took 6 bases from V and 3 from J; bases not matched to a gene: 7. The CDR3 is 15 residues long. Germline V gene sequence: CDR1 MNHEY, CDR2 SVGAGI.

This clonotype was recorded only once. V usage is TRBV7-9 and J usage is TRBJ2-7; either TRBD1 or TRBD2 may supply D (5 bases each). The CDR3 spans 13 residues. CDR1 SEHNR and CDR2 FQNEAQ come from the germline V gene (reference sequence). Trimming took 7 bases from V and 6 from J, leaving 16 bases between them. CDR3 residues: CASNRAGTGEQYF. CDR3 in DNA: TGTGCCAGCAATCGGGCAGGGACGGGCGAGCAGTACTTC. The entire variable domain, with the rest obtained from reference TRBV7-9 and TRBJ2-7, is as follows: DTGVSQNPRHKITKRGQNVTFRCDPISEHNRLYWYRQTLGQGPEFLTYFQNEAQLEKSRLLSDRFSAERPKGSFSTLEIQRTEQGDSAMYLCASNRAGTGEQYFGPGTRLTVT.

The J gene is TRBJ2-7, the V gene TRBV5-3; either TRBD1 or TRBD2 may fit D (5 bases each). TRBV5-3 is identified as an open reading frame with a role that is uncertain. The CDR3 loop spans 15 amino acids. V was shortened by 2 bases and J by 7 bases, with 19 bases between the two germline ends. CDR3 sequence (DNA): TGTGCCAGAAGCTTATACCGGGGCTTTTACAATGAGCAGTACTTC. Protein sequence: CARSLYRGFYNEQYF.

This clonotype was seen repeatedly, ten times or more. This chain connects TRBV24-1 to TRBJ1-5; 10 bases map to TRBD1. V shed 4 bases and J 3 bases; nucleotides not matched to a gene: 5. CDR3 size: 16 residues. CDR1 and CDR2 (germline): KGHDR, SFDVKD. The CDR3 sequence: CATSDRDRGYNQPQHF. The CDR3 nucleotides are TGTGCCACCAGTGACCGGGACAGGGGTTACAATCAGCCCCAGCATTTT.

The chain employs TRBV28 and TRBJ2-7; TRBD1 might be the D (6 bases). The CDR3 totals 16 residues. Germline loops: CDR1 MDHEN, CDR2 SYDVKM. Trimming left V 2 bases short and J 0 bases short, with 14 bases between. The CDR3 reads CASSLPTGFYSYEQYF. The CDR3 coding sequence is TGTGCCAGCAGTTTACCGACAGGTTTTTACTCCTACGAGCAGTACTTC.

The chain has TRBV20-1 and TRBJ2-1; 14 bases are shared with TRBD2. Per the germline V gene, CDR1 is DFQATT and CDR2 is SNEGSKA (reference sequence). J gave up 5 bases and V 2 bases, and 5 bases lay outside the gene matches. The CDR3 loop spans 16 amino acids. As DNA, the CDR3 is TGCAGTGCTAGAAAGGGGACTAGCGGGAGTCACAATGAGCAGTTCTTC. Its translation is CSARKGTSGSHNEQFF.

The chain is built from TRBV20-1 and TRBJ2-4; D is tentatively TRBD1 or TRBD2 (5 bases each). The J call is in doubt because the DNA end fits TRBJ2-7 better. The V gene's germline CDR1 is DFQATT and CDR2 SNEGSKA (reference sequence). The CDR3 runs 15 residues. Here the CDR3 DNA reads TGCAGTGCTAGAGCTTGGGCAGGGAGAAACTACGAGCAGTACTTC. Its translation is CSARAWAGRNYEQYF.

V usage is TRBV2 and J usage is TRBJ1-1; D is ambiguous. CDR1 is SNHLY, CDR2 FYNNEI, per germline. The CDR3 has 11 residues. The V end was cut by 7 bases, the J end by 4 bases, with 7 bases between. CDR3 loop: CASKDSTEAFF. CDR3 in DNA: TGTGCCAGCAAGGATAGCACTGAAGCTTTCTTT.

This clonotype came up a few times. The CDR3 bases are TGTGCCAGCAGCTCTCAGAGAGAGACCCAGTACTTC. Amino acid sequence: CASSSQRETQYF. The chain carries TRBV7-6 and TRBJ2-5; no clear D gene. Germline assignment: CDR1 SGHVS and CDR2 FNYEAQ. The germline V and J ends were trimmed by 4 bases and 4 bases, with 7 bases remaining between them. The CDR3 is made up of 12 amino acids.

This clonotype was counted ten times or more. V and J are TRBV6-2 or TRBV6-3 and TRBJ1-2; 9 bases are shared with TRBD1. CDR1 and CDR2 from the germline V gene are MNHEY and SVGEGT. This CDR3 is 12 amino acids long. J gave up 2 bases and V 8 bases, and 0 bases lay outside the gene matches. This CDR3 reads CASDRGNYGYTF. In nucleotides, the CDR3 is TGTGCCAGCGACAGGGGGAACTATGGCTACACCTTC.